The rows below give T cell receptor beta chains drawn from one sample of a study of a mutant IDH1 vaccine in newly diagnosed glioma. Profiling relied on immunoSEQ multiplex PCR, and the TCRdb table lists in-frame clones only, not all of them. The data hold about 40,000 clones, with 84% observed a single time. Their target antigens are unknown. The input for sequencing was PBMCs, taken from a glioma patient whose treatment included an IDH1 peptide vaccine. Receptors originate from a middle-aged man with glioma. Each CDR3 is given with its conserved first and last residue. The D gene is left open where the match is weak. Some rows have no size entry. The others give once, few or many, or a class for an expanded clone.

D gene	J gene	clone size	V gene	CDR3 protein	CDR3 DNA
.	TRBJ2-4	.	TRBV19	CASSMVPLGLGKNIQYF	TGTGCCAGTAGTATGGTCCCTTTGGGTTTGGGCAAAAACATTCAGTACTTC
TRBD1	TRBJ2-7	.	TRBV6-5	CASSYKDRMGYEQYF	TGTGCCAGCAGTTACAAGGACAGGATGGGCTACGAGCAGTACTTC
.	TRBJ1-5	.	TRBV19	CASRGTSLSNQPQHF	TGTGCCAGTCGGGGGACCAGCCTTAGCAATCAGCCCCAGCATTTT
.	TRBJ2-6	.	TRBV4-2	CASSARIGAGANVLTF	TGTGCCAGCAGCGCCAGAATTGGCGCTGGGGCCAACGTCCTGACTTTC
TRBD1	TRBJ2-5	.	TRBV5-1	CASSHRGLQQETQYF	TGCGCCAGCAGCCACAGGGGGCTTCAGCAAGAGACCCAGTACTTC
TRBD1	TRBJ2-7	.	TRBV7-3	CANHPPGTGHEYEQYF	TGTGCCAACCACCCCCCAGGGACAGGACATGAATACGAGCAGTACTTC
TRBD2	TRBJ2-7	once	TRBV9	CASSASGLAGAGNYEQYF	TGTGCCAGCAGCGCATCGGGACTAGCGGGAGCCGGAAACTACGAGCAGTACTTC
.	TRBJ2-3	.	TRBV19	CASRGGPGTDTQYF	TGTGCCAGTAGAGGGGGGCCGGGCACAGATACGCAGTATTTT
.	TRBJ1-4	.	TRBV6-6	CASSYSHEKLFF	TGTGCCAGCAGTTACAGTCATGAAAAACTGTTTTTT
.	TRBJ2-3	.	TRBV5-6	CASSFYTDTQYF	TGTGCCAGCAGCTTTTACACAGATACGCAGTATTTT
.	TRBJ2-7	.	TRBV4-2	CASSRDTLGQYF	TGTGCCAGCAGCCGAGATACCCTAGGGCAGTACTTC
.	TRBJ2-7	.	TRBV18	CASSTTPRGGDEQYF	TGTGCCAGCTCTACCACCCCCAGGGGGGGCGACGAGCAGTACTTC
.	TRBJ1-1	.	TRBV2	CASSDRLSNTEAFF	TGTGCCAGCAGTGACAGACTCTCGAACACTGAAGCTTTCTTT
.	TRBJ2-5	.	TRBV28	CASSLTQETQYF	TGTGCCAGCAGTTTGACACAAGAGACCCAGTACTTC
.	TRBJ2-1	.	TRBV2	CASSGMESGVNEQFF	TGTGCCAGCAGTGGGATGGAGTCAGGGGTCAATGAGCAGTTCTTC
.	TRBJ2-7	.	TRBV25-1	CASSGSYTYEQYF	TGTGCCAGTTCCGGGAGCTATACCTACGAGCAGTACTTC
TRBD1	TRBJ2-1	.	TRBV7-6	CASSRTGQTMGNEQFF	TGTGCCAGCAGCCGAACGGGACAGACGATGGGCAATGAGCAGTTCTTC
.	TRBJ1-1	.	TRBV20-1	CSASPNTEAFF	TGCAGTGCTAGTCCCAACACTGAAGCTTTCTTT
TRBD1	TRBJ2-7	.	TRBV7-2	CASSLSGTGGPQYF	TGTGCCAGCAGCTTATCCGGGACAGGGGGGCCTCAGTACTTC
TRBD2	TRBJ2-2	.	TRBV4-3	CASSQDRPGGPGELFF	TGCGCCAGCAGCCAAGACCGGCCGGGAGGGCCCGGGGAGCTGTTTTTT
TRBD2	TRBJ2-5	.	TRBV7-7	CASSLAAGGGETQYF	TGTGCTAGCAGCTTAGCCGCGGGAGGGGGAGAGACCCAGTACTTC
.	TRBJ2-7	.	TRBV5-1	CASSFQGSYEQYF	TGCGCCAGCAGCTTCCAGGGATCCTACGAGCAGTACTTC
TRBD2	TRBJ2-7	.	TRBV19	CASRLAGGSSYEQYF	TGTGCCAGTAGACTAGCGGGAGGGAGCTCCTACGAGCAGTACTTC
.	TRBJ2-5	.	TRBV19	CASSIGVPETQYF	TGTGCCAGTAGTATAGGGGTCCCAGAGACCCAGTACTTC
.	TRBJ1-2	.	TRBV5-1	CASSDESYGYTF	TGCGCCAGCAGCGACGAAAGCTATGGCTACACCTTC
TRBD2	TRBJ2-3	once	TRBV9	CASSPGGLAGHGTQYF	TGTGCCAGCAGCCCCGGGGGACTAGCGGGACATGGTACGCAGTATTTT
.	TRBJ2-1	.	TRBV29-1	CSAHVGRGGNEQFF	TGCAGCGCCCATGTGGGGAGGGGGGGCAATGAGCAGTTCTTC
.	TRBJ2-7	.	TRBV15	CATSRLRGGHSYEQYF	TGTGCCACCAGCCGGCTTAGGGGGGGGCACTCCTACGAGCAGTACTTC
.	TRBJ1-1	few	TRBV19	CASSIRRAAEAFF	TGTGCCAGTAGTATCCGCCGAGCGGCTGAAGCTTTCTTT
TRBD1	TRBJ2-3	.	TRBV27	CASSLRGWTGTNLGTDTQYF	TGTGCCAGCAGTTTAAGAGGTTGGACAGGAACAAACCTAGGGACAGATACGCAGTATTTT
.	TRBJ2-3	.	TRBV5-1	CASSVTRGLGGYTQYF	TGCGCCAGCAGCGTGACCAGGGGGCTGGGGGGGTATACGCAGTATTTT
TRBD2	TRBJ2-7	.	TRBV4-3	CASSQDPTGGPREQYF	TGCGCCAGCAGCCAAGACCCGACGGGAGGGCCGCGGGAGCAGTACTTC
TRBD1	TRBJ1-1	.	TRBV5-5	CASSWDGQGNTEAFF	TGTGCCAGCAGCTGGGATGGACAGGGCAACACTGAAGCTTTCTTT
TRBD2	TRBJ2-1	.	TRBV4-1	CASSQVGAGVDEQFF	TGCGCCAGCAGCCAAGTTGGCGCGGGAGTTGACGAGCAGTTCTTC
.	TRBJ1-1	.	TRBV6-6	CASSQGRPEEAFF	TGTGCCAGCAGTCAGGGACGACCGGAGGAAGCTTTCTTT
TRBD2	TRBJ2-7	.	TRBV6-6	CASSYGGDGEQYF	TGTGCCAGCAGTTACGGGGGGGATGGCGAGCAGTACTTC
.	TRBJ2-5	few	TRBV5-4	CASSLTPGTQETQYF	TGTGCCAGCAGCTTGACGCCAGGGACTCAGGAGACCCAGTACTTC
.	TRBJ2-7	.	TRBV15	CATSRVPGQGGYEQYF	TGTGCCACCAGCAGAGTCCCCGGGCAGGGGGGCTACGAGCAGTACTTC
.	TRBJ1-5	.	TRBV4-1	CASSQWPAGNQPQHF	TGCGCCAGCAGCCAGTGGCCTGCCGGCAATCAGCCCCAGCATTTT
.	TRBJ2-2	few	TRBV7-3	CASSQTNTGELFF	TGTGCCAGCAGTCAAACGAACACCGGGGAGCTGTTTTTT
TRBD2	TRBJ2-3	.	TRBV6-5	CASSYQREGRNTQYF	TGTGCCAGCAGTTACCAGCGGGAGGGCCGGAATACGCAGTATTTT
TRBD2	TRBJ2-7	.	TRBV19	CASSIQTSGVYEQYF	TGTGCCAGTAGTATTCAGACTAGCGGGGTTTACGAGCAGTACTTC
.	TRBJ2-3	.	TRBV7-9	CATTDSLDTDTQYF	TGTGCCACCACGGACAGCCTAGACACAGATACGCAGTATTTT
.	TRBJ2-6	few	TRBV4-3	CASSQDGAGSGANVLTF	TGCGCCAGCAGCCAAGATGGGGCCGGATCTGGGGCCAACGTCCTGACTTTC
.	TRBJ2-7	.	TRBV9	CARRDSYYEQYF	TGTGCCAGACGGGACTCCTACTACGAGCAGTACTTC
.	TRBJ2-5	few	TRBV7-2	CASTKLSYQETQYF	TGTGCCAGCACCAAACTATCGTACCAAGAGACCCAGTACTTC
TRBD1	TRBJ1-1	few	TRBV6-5	CASSPGQARTEAFF	TGTGCCAGCAGTCCGGGACAGGCACGCACTGAAGCTTTCTTT